A selection of T cell receptor beta chains follows, all from one sample in a study of molecular identifiers for immune sequencing clone quantification. TCRdb fed the PCR reads into MiXCR, producing one record per CDR3 protein. Of about 510,000 distinct CDR3 sequences in the sample, over 20% were seen once. Sequencing used naive CD8+ T cells from blood, with Jurkat cell RNA spiked in. These TCRs come from a human donor in good health. Some libraries in this study had Jurkat cell RNA spiked in. Each CDR3 is given with its conserved first and last residue. Each record gives: CDR3 DNA, CDR3 protein, D gene, V gene, J gene, clone size. D genes are given only for firm matches. Rows may omit the clone size; those that give it use once, few, many or a size class.

cdr3_nt: TGTGCCAGCAGTGAAGGCAGGGGGCCTAACTATGGCTACACCTTC; cdr3_aa: CASSEGRGPNYGYTF; d_call: TRBD1; v_call: TRBV2; j_call: TRBJ1-2; clone_size: few
cdr3_nt: TGTGCCAGCAGCTTAGATGTGGGGGAGACAGATACGCAGTATTTT; cdr3_aa: CASSLDVGETDTQYF; d_call: -; v_call: TRBV7-6; j_call: TRBJ2-3; clone_size: -
cdr3_nt: TGCAGTGCCCGGTCCCCAGCGGGTTCCTCCTACAATGAGCAGTTCTTC; cdr3_aa: CSARSPAGSSYNEQFF; d_call: -; v_call: TRBV20-1; j_call: TRBJ2-1; clone_size: few
cdr3_nt: TGTGCCAGCAGTTACTCGTCGGATTCCAATCAGCCCCAGCATTTT; cdr3_aa: CASSYSSDSNQPQHF; d_call: -; v_call: TRBV6-5; j_call: TRBJ1-5; clone_size: many
cdr3_nt: TGTGCCAGCAGTGAACTTGGAGGCCTAAGCTCCTACGAGCAGTACTTC; cdr3_aa: CASSELGGLSSYEQYF; d_call: -; v_call: TRBV6-1; j_call: TRBJ2-7; clone_size: -
cdr3_nt: TGTGCCAGCAGTTACGACACGTCATACACCGGGGAGCTGTTTTTT; cdr3_aa: CASSYDTSYTGELFF; d_call: -; v_call: TRBV6-2/TRBV6-3; j_call: TRBJ2-2; clone_size: -
cdr3_nt: TGTGCCACCAGTGGGTACGACACCGGGGAGCTGTTTTTT; cdr3_aa: CATSGYDTGELFF; d_call: -; v_call: TRBV24-1; j_call: TRBJ2-2; clone_size: many
cdr3_nt: TGCGCCAGCAGCTTGGCCGGGTTCGATGAGCAGTTCTTC; cdr3_aa: CASSLAGFDEQFF; d_call: -; v_call: TRBV5-1; j_call: TRBJ2-1; clone_size: many
cdr3_nt: TGCAGTGCTTCCCATCCACAGGGCCCTCTTGGCTACACCTTC; cdr3_aa: CSASHPQGPLGYTF; d_call: -; v_call: TRBV20-1; j_call: TRBJ1-2; clone_size: -
cdr3_nt: TGTGCCAGCAGCCAACCGGCGACCACAGAGGGTACCGAGCAGTACTTC; cdr3_aa: CASSQPATTEGTEQYF; d_call: -; v_call: TRBV12-3/TRBV12-4; j_call: TRBJ2-7; clone_size: many
cdr3_nt: TGTGCCACCAGTGACTCGCGGGAGGACCGATACAATGAGCAGTTCTTC; cdr3_aa: CATSDSREDRYNEQFF; d_call: TRBD2; v_call: TRBV24-1; j_call: TRBJ2-1; clone_size: -
cdr3_nt: TGTGCCAGCAGCTCACGACTGGAAAGCACAGATACGCAGTATTTT; cdr3_aa: CASSSRLESTDTQYF; d_call: -; v_call: TRBV7-9; j_call: TRBJ2-3; clone_size: -
cdr3_nt: TGTGCCAGCAGCTTTGTGGCAGACCTTGAAGCTTTCTTT; cdr3_aa: CASSFVADLEAFF; d_call: -; v_call: TRBV7-9; j_call: TRBJ1-1; clone_size: many
cdr3_nt: TGCAGTGCTAGTGACCCGGGCGGGCCTGACACAGATACGCAGTATTTT; cdr3_aa: CSASDPGGPDTDTQYF; d_call: -; v_call: TRBV20-1; j_call: TRBJ2-3; clone_size: many
cdr3_nt: TGTGCCAGCCTACACGGAGGGGAGCTGTTTTTT; cdr3_aa: CASLHGGELFF; d_call: -; v_call: TRBV19; j_call: TRBJ2-2; clone_size: many
cdr3_nt: TGTGCCTGCAGTGAAAAGACAGGCACTCTTGGCTACACCTTC; cdr3_aa: CACSEKTGTLGYTF; d_call: -; v_call: TRBV2; j_call: TRBJ1-2; clone_size: -
cdr3_nt: TGTGCCAGCATTTCAGGGCTTAACACCGGGGAGCTGTTTTTT; cdr3_aa: CASISGLNTGELFF; d_call: -; v_call: TRBV12-3/TRBV12-4; j_call: TRBJ2-2; clone_size: -
cdr3_nt: TGTGCCAGCAGCTCACAGGCGGGGGAAAATCAGCCCCAGCATTTT; cdr3_aa: CASSSQAGENQPQHF; d_call: -; v_call: TRBV11-2; j_call: TRBJ1-5; clone_size: few
cdr3_nt: TGCAGTACTTTAATAAGACACCCGAACACTGAAGCTTTCTTT; cdr3_aa: CSTLIRHPNTEAFF; d_call: -; v_call: TRBV20-1; j_call: TRBJ1-1; clone_size: -
cdr3_nt: TGTGCCAGCAGCTTAGTAACAGGGCCCTATAATTCACCCCTCCACTTT; cdr3_aa: CASSLVTGPYNSPLHF; d_call: -; v_call: TRBV7-2; j_call: TRBJ1-6; clone_size: -
cdr3_nt: TGTGCCTGGAGTGTATCCGGGTTATTGGGGTATGGCTACACCTTC; cdr3_aa: CAWSVSGLLGYGYTF; d_call: -; v_call: TRBV30; j_call: TRBJ1-2; clone_size: many
cdr3_nt: TGTGCCAGCAGCCTGTCCGGGACCCGGGATGAGCAGTTCTTC; cdr3_aa: CASSLSGTRDEQFF; d_call: -; v_call: TRBV12-3/TRBV12-4; j_call: TRBJ2-1; clone_size: many
cdr3_nt: TGTGCCACTACCAGGGGGACACCAAACTCCTACGAGCAGTACTTC; cdr3_aa: CATTRGTPNSYEQYF; d_call: TRBD1; v_call: TRBV6-6; j_call: TRBJ2-7; clone_size: many
cdr3_nt: TGTGCCAGCCGAGGACAGGAATATGGCTACACCTTC; cdr3_aa: CASRGQEYGYTF; d_call: TRBD1; v_call: TRBV6-5; j_call: TRBJ1-2; clone_size: -
cdr3_nt: TGCAGTGCCCAAAGGTCGCTAGTCTACGAGCAGTACTTC; cdr3_aa: CSAQRSLVYEQYF; d_call: -; v_call: TRBV20-1; j_call: TRBJ2-7; clone_size: many
cdr3_nt: TGTGCCAGCAGCCAGGGGGCCGGGACTAGGCCCAATGAGCAGTTCTTC; cdr3_aa: CASSQGAGTRPNEQFF; d_call: -; v_call: TRBV7-9; j_call: TRBJ2-1; clone_size: many
cdr3_nt: TGTGCCAGCAGCCCGCAGTCCCAGGACGAGCAGTACTTC; cdr3_aa: CASSPQSQDEQYF; d_call: -; v_call: TRBV12-3/TRBV12-4; j_call: TRBJ2-7; clone_size: -
cdr3_nt: TGTGCCAGCGAGGATAGCTCCTACAATGAGCAGTTCTTC; cdr3_aa: CASEDSSYNEQFF; d_call: -; v_call: TRBV2; j_call: TRBJ2-1; clone_size: many
cdr3_nt: TGTGCCAGCAGCTCAACTAGCGGGAGCGGAACAGATACGCAGTATTTT; cdr3_aa: CASSSTSGSGTDTQYF; d_call: TRBD2; v_call: TRBV7-2; j_call: TRBJ2-3; clone_size: many
cdr3_nt: TGTGCCAGCAGTGGTCCCTCGATGGGGGCAGATACGCAGTATTTT; cdr3_aa: CASSGPSMGADTQYF; d_call: -; v_call: TRBV2; j_call: TRBJ2-3; clone_size: few
cdr3_nt: TGTGCCAGCAGTTACGGGGAAGTCACAGATACGCAGTATTTT; cdr3_aa: CASSYGEVTDTQYF; d_call: -; v_call: TRBV6-5; j_call: TRBJ2-3; clone_size: many
cdr3_nt: TGTGCCATCAGTGAGTTGGGACAGGGGGCCAATGAGCAGTTCTTC; cdr3_aa: CAISELGQGANEQFF; d_call: TRBD1; v_call: TRBV10-3; j_call: TRBJ2-1; clone_size: many
cdr3_nt: TGCGCCAGCAGCCAAGTCGGAGTGGAGACCCAGTACTTC; cdr3_aa: CASSQVGVETQYF; d_call: -; v_call: TRBV4-3; j_call: TRBJ2-5; clone_size: many
cdr3_nt: TGCAGTGCTAGAGCCGTGCGGGCCACTCCCAAAGAGACCCAGCACTTC; cdr3_aa: CSARAVRATPKETQHF; d_call: -; v_call: TRBV20-1; j_call: TRBJ2-5; clone_size: once
cdr3_nt: TGTGCCAGCAGCTCGCGGACTAGCGGTACGCAGTATTTT; cdr3_aa: CASSSRTSGTQYF; d_call: TRBD2; v_call: TRBV11-3; j_call: TRBJ2-3; clone_size: few
cdr3_nt: TGTGCCAGCAGCCAAGAAACAGGGAGGGATACGCAGTATTTT; cdr3_aa: CASSQETGRDTQYF; d_call: -; v_call: TRBV3-1; j_call: TRBJ2-3; clone_size: -
cdr3_nt: TGTGCCAGCAGTTCCCGAGCGGGAATAATCTACCAAGAGACCCAGTACTTC; cdr3_aa: CASSSRAGIIYQETQYF; d_call: TRBD2; v_call: TRBV27; j_call: TRBJ2-5; clone_size: -
cdr3_nt: TGTGCCAGCAGTTTATCAGGAGTTGAATATAATTCACCCCTCCACTTT; cdr3_aa: CASSLSGVEYNSPLHF; d_call: -; v_call: TRBV27; j_call: TRBJ1-6; clone_size: once
cdr3_nt: TGTGCCAGTAGTATTCAGGACAATCAGCCCCAGCATTTT; cdr3_aa: CASSIQDNQPQHF; d_call: -; v_call: TRBV19; j_call: TRBJ1-5; clone_size: many
cdr3_nt: TGTGCCAGCAGCTATACAGACCGTACCTACGAGCAGTACTTC; cdr3_aa: CASSYTDRTYEQYF; d_call: -; v_call: TRBV3-1; j_call: TRBJ2-7; clone_size: -
cdr3_nt: TGTGCCAGCAATTTTGTTGCTAACACCGGGGAGCTGTTTTTT; cdr3_aa: CASNFVANTGELFF; d_call: -; v_call: TRBV12-3/TRBV12-4; j_call: TRBJ2-2; clone_size: -
cdr3_nt: TGTGCCAGCAGTTACTCGACAGGGGGTCTGGATGAGCAGTTCTTC; cdr3_aa: CASSYSTGGLDEQFF; d_call: TRBD1; v_call: TRBV6-2/TRBV6-3; j_call: TRBJ2-1; clone_size: -
cdr3_nt: TGTGCCAGCAGCCAAGCCACCTCCCGAAACATTCAGTACTTC; cdr3_aa: CASSQATSRNIQYF; d_call: -; v_call: TRBV4-2; j_call: TRBJ2-4; clone_size: many
cdr3_nt: TGTGCCAGCAGCTTTTCCTCGTCTAATGAAAAACTGTTTTTT; cdr3_aa: CASSFSSSNEKLFF; d_call: -; v_call: TRBV5-6; j_call: TRBJ1-4; clone_size: many
cdr3_nt: TGTGCCAGCAGCGTAGATAGCGGGAGGGCCATGAACGAGCAGTACTTC; cdr3_aa: CASSVDSGRAMNEQYF; d_call: TRBD2; v_call: TRBV9; j_call: TRBJ2-7; clone_size: -
cdr3_nt: TGTGCCAGCAGTTACGCCCCGGGGAAGAACTACGAGCAGTACTTC; cdr3_aa: CASSYAPGKNYEQYF; d_call: -; v_call: TRBV6-5; j_call: TRBJ2-7; clone_size: few
cdr3_nt: TGCAGTGCTCGAGGGGGACTAGCATATGAGCAGTTCTTC; cdr3_aa: CSARGGLAYEQFF; d_call: TRBD2; v_call: TRBV20-1; j_call: TRBJ2-1; clone_size: few
cdr3_nt: TGTGCCAGCAGCCATGTACTCCAGGGGTCTTACGAGCAGTACTTC; cdr3_aa: CASSHVLQGSYEQYF; d_call: -; v_call: TRBV4-2; j_call: TRBJ2-7; clone_size: -
cdr3_nt: TGTGCCAGCAGCTACGGGACTACGGAACCCCAAGAGACCCAGTACTTC; cdr3_aa: CASSYGTTEPQETQYF; d_call: TRBD2; v_call: TRBV7-6; j_call: TRBJ2-5; clone_size: many
cdr3_nt: TGTGCCGGTCGCAGGCCCCGGGACAACCGCTCTGGGGCCAACGTCCTGACTTTC; cdr3_aa: CAGRRPRDNRSGANVLTF; d_call: -; v_call: TRBV7-9; j_call: TRBJ2-6; clone_size: -
cdr3_nt: TGTGCCAGCAGCCGCTCGGGGGCTAATTCACCCCTCCACTTT; cdr3_aa: CASSRSGANSPLHF; d_call: -; v_call: TRBV7-2; j_call: TRBJ1-6; clone_size: many
cdr3_nt: TGCAGTGCCCAGAAGAGTTTGAACACTGAAGCTTTCTTT; cdr3_aa: CSAQKSLNTEAFF; d_call: -; v_call: TRBV20-1; j_call: TRBJ1-1; clone_size: -
cdr3_nt: TGTGCCAGCAGCTCAAGCCGGGACACTGAACCAGCTAACTATGGCTACACCTTC; cdr3_aa: CASSSSRDTEPANYGYTF; d_call: -; v_call: TRBV9; j_call: TRBJ1-2; clone_size: many